This T cell receptor (beta chain) was recorded in a study of T cells in tuberculosis. The V gene lost 4 bases and the J gene lost 0 bases, with 17 bases spanning the gap. Looked up from germline, CDR1 is SGDLS and CDR2 is YYNGEE. This CDR3 has 17 amino acids. The protocol was immunoSEQ multiplex PCR, while the TCRdb copy is restricted to in-frame clones and leaves out a portion. The table includes 80,000 to 100,000 clones, around 90% detected once. General observations from the study: Some low-affinity tetramer-binding T cells may be absent from this sample.

Cells were sorted from thawed PBMC rested overnight and stained with GMM-loaded CD1B tetramer, viability dye and anti-CD3. C32 glucose monomycolate from Rhodococcus equi was loaded onto the CD1B tetramers. The V and J genes are TRBV9 and TRBJ2-1; no firm D call. Sequenced sample: CD1b-GMM tetramer-negative cells sorted from PBMCs. The clonotype comes from an adult woman with latent tuberculosis. In nucleotides, the CDR3 is TGTGCCAGCAGCCCTACGACTTCTAGGAGCTCCTACAATGAGCAGTTCTTC. The encoded protein is CASSPTTSRSSYNEQFF.